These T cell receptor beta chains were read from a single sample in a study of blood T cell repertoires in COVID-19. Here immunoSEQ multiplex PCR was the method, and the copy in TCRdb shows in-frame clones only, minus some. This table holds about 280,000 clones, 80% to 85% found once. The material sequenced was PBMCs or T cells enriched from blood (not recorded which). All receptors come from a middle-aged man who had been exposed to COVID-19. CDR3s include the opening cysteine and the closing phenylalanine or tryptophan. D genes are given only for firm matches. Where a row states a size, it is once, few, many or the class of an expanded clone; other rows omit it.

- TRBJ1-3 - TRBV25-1 CASSEAVLFGNTIYF TGTGCCAGCAGTGAAGCAGTGCTCTTTGGAAACACCATATATTTT
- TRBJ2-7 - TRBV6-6 CASSQNSYEQYF TGTGCCAGCAGTCAGAACAGTTACGAGCAGTACTTC
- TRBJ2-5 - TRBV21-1 CASSKKGPQGQETQYF TGTGCCAGCAGCAAAAAGGGGCCACAGGGACAAGAGACCCAGTACTTC
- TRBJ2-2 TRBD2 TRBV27 CASSKIAGGELFF TGTGCCAGCAGTAAAATAGCGGGCGGGGAGCTGTTTTTT
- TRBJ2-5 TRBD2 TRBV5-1 CASSSYGTRGETQYF TGCGCCAGCAGCTCCTACGGGACTAGGGGGGAGACCCAGTACTTC
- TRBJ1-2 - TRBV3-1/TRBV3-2 CASSLDRGYGYTF TGTGCCAGCAGCCTAGACAGAGGCTATGGCTACACCTTC
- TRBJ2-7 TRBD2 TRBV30 CAWGEGLSYEQYF TGTGCCTGGGGGGAGGGGCTCTCCTACGAGCAGTACTTC
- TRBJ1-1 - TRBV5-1 CASSLGQANTEAFF TGCGCCAGCAGCTTGGGTCAGGCTAACACTGAAGCTTTCTTT
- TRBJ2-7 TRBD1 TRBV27 CASSDRDRYYEQYF TGTGCCAGCAGTGACCGGGACAGATACTACGAGCAGTACTTC
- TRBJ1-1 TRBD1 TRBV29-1 CSGRGQGQTEAFF TGCAGCGGGCGGGGACAGGGTCAAACTGAAGCTTTCTTT
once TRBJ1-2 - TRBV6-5 CASMAGGSTYGYTF TGTGCCAGCATGGCGGGGGGGTCGACCTATGGCTACACCTTC
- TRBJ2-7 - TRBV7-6 CASSTGNYEQYF TGTGCCAGCAGTACAGGGAACTACGAGCAGTACTTC
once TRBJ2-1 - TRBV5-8 CASSLQGTYNEQFF TGTGCCAGCAGCTTGCAGGGAACCTACAATGAGCAGTTCTTC
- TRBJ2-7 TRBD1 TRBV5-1 CASSLYSLGQGAYEQYF TGCGCCAGCAGCTTGTATAGTTTGGGACAGGGGGCCTACGAGCAGTACTTC
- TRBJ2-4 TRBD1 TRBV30 CAWRNPDRVQNIQYF TGTGCCTGGAGGAACCCAGACAGGGTCCAAAACATTCAGTACTTC
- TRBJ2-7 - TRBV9 CASSVAELGVGSSYEQYF TGTGCCAGCAGCGTAGCAGAGTTGGGAGTAGGGAGCTCCTACGAGCAGTACTTC
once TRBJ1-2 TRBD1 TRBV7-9 CASSMGQGYGYTF TGTGCCAGCAGCATGGGACAGGGATATGGCTACACCTTC
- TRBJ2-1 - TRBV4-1 CASSQILALTYNEQFF TGCGCCAGCAGCCAAATCCTAGCGCTAACCTACAATGAGCAGTTCTTC
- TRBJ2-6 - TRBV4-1 CASSPLEGSGANVLTF TGCGCCAGCAGCCCCCTGGAGGGTTCTGGGGCCAACGTCCTGACTTTC
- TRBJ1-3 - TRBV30 CAWSVAAGNTIYF TGTGCCTGGAGTGTGGCTGCTGGAAACACCATATATTTT
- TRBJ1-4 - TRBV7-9 CASSLSGTKEKLFF TGTGCCAGCAGCTTATCTGGGACTAAGGAAAAACTGTTTTTT
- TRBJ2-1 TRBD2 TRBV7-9 CASRPSGGDNEQFF TGTGCCAGCAGACCTAGCGGAGGGGACAATGAGCAGTTCTTC
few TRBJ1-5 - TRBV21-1 CASSKDPGGRGNQPQHF TGTGCCAGCAGCAAAGACCCCGGGGGAAGGGGCAATCAGCCCCAGCATTTT
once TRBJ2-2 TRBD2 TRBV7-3 CASSREGNTGELFF TGTGCCAGCAGCCGGGAGGGTAACACCGGGGAGCTGTTTTTT
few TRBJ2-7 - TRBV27 CASSFSKVQGEQYF TGTGCCAGCAGTTTTTCGAAGGTCCAGGGCGAGCAGTACTTC
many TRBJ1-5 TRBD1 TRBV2 CASSEPLRGRSQPQHF TGTGCCAGCAGTGAACCCCTCAGGGGGCGAAGTCAGCCCCAGCATTTT
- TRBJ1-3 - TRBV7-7 CASSPHPGAGNTIYF TGTGCTAGCAGCCCCCATCCAGGCGCTGGAAACACCATATATTTT
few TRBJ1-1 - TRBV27 CASSLVIQGSTEAFF TGTGCCAGCAGTTTAGTAATTCAGGGTAGCACTGAAGCTTTCTTT